This T cell receptor beta chain was obtained from a study of T cells in localized non-small cell lung cancer. Study results and caveats: Adjacent lung exhibited a median of about 56 among the 100 most abundant tumor clones. Density of T cells in blood, when higher, went with longer overall survival. Only one tumor region went through sequencing, so heterogeneity may still be there. The greatest T cell clonality was found in uninvolved adjacent lung (higher than in tumor).

Germline lookup yields CDR1 SQVTM and CDR2 ANQGSEA. CDR3 length: 13 residues. Trimming stripped 5 bases from V and 6 bases from J, with 16 bases between. Concerning this clone: Antigen: not known.

Here immunoSEQ multiplex PCR was the method, and the copy in TCRdb shows in-frame clones only, minus some. The sample has approximately 28,000 clones, 80% to 85% seen once; the top ten hold over 4.5%. This receptor was obtained from a man between 40 and 69 years old with stage III lung adenocarcinoma. The gene calls are TRBV29-1 and TRBJ1-2; D call uncertain. The material was peripheral blood mononuclear cells, obtained before any cancer treatment. The CDR3 protein is CSVTRTLGNGYTF. The CDR3, as DNA: TGCAGCGTTACCCGGACCCTGGGGAATGGCTACACCTTC.